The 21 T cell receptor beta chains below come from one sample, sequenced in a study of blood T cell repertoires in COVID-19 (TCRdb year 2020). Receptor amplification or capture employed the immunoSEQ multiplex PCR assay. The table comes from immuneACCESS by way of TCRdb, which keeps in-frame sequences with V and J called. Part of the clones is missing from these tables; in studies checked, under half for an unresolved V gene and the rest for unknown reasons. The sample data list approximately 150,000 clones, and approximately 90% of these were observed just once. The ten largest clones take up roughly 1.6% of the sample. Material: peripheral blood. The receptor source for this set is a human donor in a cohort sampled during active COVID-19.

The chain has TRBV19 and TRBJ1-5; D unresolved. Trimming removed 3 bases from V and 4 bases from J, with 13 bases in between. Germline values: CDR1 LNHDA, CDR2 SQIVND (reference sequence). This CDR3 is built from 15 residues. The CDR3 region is CASSIGRQPNQPQHF. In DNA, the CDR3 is TGTGCCAGTAGTATCGGGAGACAACCTAATCAGCCCCAGCATTTT.

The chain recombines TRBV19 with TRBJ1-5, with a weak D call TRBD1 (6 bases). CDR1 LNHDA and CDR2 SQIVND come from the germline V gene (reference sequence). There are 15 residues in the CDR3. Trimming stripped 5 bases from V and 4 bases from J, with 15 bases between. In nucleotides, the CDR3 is TGTGCCAGTAGTCCCCGAAGAGGGGGTAATCAGCCCCAGCATTTT. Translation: CASSPRRGGNQPQHF. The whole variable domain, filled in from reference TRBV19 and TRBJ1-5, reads DGGITQSPKYLFRKEGQNVTLSCEQNLNHDAMYWYRQDPGQGLRLIYYSQIVNDFQKGDIAEGYSVSREKKESFPLTVTSAQKNPTAFYLCASSPRRGGNQPQHFGDGTRLSIL.

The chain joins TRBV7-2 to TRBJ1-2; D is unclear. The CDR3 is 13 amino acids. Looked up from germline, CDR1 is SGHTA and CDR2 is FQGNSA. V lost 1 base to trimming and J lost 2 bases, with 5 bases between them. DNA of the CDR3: TGTGCCAGCAGCTTAGACGGGAACTATGGCTACACCTTC. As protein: CASSLDGNYGYTF.

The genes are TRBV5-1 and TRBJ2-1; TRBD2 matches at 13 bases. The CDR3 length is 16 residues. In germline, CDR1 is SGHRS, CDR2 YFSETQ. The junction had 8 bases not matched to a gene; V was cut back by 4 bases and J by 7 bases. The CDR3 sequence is CASSRLTSGGANEQFF. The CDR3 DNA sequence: TGCGCCAGCAGCCGCCTCACTAGCGGGGGGGCGAATGAGCAGTTCTTC.

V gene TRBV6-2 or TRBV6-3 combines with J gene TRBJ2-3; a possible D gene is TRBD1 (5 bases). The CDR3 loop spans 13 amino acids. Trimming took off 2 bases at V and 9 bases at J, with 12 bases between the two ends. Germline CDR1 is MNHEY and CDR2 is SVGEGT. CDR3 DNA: TGTGCCAGCAGTTACGACAGCATCATAACGCAGTATTTT. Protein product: CASSYDSIITQYF.

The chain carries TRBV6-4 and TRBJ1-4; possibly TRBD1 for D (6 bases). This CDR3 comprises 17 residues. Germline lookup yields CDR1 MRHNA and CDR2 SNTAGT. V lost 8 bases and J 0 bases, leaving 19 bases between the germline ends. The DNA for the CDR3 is TGTGCCAGCGCCTACGTCAGGGGTCCCCCAACTAATGAAAAACTGTTTTTT. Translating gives CASAYVRGPPTNEKLFF.

DNA for the CDR3: TGCGCCAGCAGGGGTACTAGCGGGGGGGTTGTCGATGAGCAGTTCTTC. Translation: CASRGTSGGVVDEQFF. The V call is TRBV5-1, the J call TRBJ2-1, with 13 nucleotides matching TRBD2. Germline trimming cut 5 bases from V and 8 bases from J; bases unmatched to any gene: 10. Germline CDR1 reads SGHRS; CDR2 reads YFSETQ. The CDR3 is 16 amino acids.

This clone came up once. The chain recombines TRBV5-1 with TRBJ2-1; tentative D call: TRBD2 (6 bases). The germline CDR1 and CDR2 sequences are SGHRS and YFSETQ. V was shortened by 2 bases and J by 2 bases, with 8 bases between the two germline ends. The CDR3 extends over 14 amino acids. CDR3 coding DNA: TGCGCCAGCAGCTTCAGGGAGGCCTACAATGAGCAGTTCTTC. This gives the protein CASSFREAYNEQFF.

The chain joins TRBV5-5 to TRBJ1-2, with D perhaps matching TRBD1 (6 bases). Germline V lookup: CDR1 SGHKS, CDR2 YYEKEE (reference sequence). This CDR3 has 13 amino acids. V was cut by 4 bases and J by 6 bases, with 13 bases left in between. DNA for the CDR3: TGTGCCAGCAGCCCTACCGGGACAAATGGCTACACCTTC. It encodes CASSPTGTNGYTF.

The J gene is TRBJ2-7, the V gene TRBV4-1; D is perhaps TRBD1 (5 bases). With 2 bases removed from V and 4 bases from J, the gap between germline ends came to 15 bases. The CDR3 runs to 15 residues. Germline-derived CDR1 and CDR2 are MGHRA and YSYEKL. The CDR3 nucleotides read TGCGCCAGCAGCCAATCCACGGCAGGGCAATACGAGCAGTACTTC. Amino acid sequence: CASSQSTAGQYEQYF.

As DNA, the CDR3 is TGTGCCAGCAGTCCACTTTTCCGCTCAGTTCAAGACGGGACAGACAGCACAGATACGCAGTATTTT. The encoded protein is CASSPLFRSVQDGTDSTDTQYF. This chain connects TRBV6-6 to TRBJ2-3, with 7 bases matching TRBD1. CDR1 MNHNY and CDR2 SVGAGI come from the germline V gene (reference sequence). Trimming removed 5 bases from V and 0 bases from J; junction bases left unmatched: 26. This CDR3 is built from 22 residues.

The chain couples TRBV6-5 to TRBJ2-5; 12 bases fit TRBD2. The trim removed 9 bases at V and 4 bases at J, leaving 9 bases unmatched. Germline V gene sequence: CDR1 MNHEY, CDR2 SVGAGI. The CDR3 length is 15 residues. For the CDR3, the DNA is TGTGCCAGTTTTGGGCTAGCGGGGGGGCGAGAGACCCAGTACTTC. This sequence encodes CASFGLAGGRETQYF.

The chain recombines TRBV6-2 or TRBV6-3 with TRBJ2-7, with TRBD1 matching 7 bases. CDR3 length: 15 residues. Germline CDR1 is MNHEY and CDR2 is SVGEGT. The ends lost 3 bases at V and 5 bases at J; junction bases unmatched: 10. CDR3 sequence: CASSYQTGEGHEQYF. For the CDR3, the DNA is TGTGCCAGCAGTTATCAAACAGGGGAAGGACACGAGCAGTACTTC.

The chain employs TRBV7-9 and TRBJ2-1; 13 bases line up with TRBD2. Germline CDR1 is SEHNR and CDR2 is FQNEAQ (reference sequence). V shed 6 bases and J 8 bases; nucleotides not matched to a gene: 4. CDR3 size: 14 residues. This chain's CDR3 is CASSRTSGGDEQFF. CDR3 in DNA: TGTGCCAGCAGTAGGACTAGCGGGGGAGATGAGCAGTTCTTC.

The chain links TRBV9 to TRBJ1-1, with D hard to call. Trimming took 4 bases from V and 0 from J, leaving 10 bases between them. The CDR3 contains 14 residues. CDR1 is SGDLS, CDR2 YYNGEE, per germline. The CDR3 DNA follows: TGTGCCAGCAGCCCCCGCACAGTGAACACTGAAGCTTTCTTT. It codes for CASSPRTVNTEAFF.

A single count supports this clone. The CDR3 region is CASSSGGADEKLFF. CDR3 nucleotide sequence: TGTGCCAGCAGTTCAGGGGGCGCGGATGAAAAACTGTTTTTT. V is TRBV6-5 and J is TRBJ1-4; TRBD1 matches at 8 bases. Germline lookup yields CDR1 MNHEY and CDR2 SVGAGI. J lost 6 bases, V lost 4 bases, and 4 bases had no gene match. CDR3 length: 14 amino acids.

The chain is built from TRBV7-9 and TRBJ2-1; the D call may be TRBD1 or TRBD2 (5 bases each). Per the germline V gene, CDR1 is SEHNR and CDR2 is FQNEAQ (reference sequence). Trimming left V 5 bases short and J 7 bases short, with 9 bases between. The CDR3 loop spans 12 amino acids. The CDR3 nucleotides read TGTGCCAGCAGCCTAGAGGGGAATGAGCAGTTCTTC. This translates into CASSLEGNEQFF. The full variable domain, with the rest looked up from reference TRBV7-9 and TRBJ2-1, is DTGVSQNPRHKITKRGQNVTFRCDPISEHNRLYWYRQTLGQGPEFLTYFQNEAQLEKSRLLSDRFSAERPKGSFSTLEIQRTEQGDSAMYLCASSLEGNEQFFGPGTRLTVL.

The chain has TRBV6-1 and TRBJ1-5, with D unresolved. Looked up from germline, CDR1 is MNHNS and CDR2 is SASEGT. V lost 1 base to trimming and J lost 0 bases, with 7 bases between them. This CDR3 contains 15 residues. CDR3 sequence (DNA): TGTGCCAGCAGTGAAGTCCAGTATAGCAATCAGCCCCAGCATTTT. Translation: CASSEVQYSNQPQHF.

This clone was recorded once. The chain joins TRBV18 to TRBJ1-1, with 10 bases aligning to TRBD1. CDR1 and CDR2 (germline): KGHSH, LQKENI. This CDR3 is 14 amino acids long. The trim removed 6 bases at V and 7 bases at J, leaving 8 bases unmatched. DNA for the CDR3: TGTGCCAGCTCCCCCCAGGGGGACAGGGGTGAAGCTTTCTTT. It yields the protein CASSPQGDRGEAFF.

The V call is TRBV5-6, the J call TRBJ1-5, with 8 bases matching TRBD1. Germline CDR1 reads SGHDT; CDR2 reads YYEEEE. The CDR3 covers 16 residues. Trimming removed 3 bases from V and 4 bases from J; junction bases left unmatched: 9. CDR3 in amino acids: CASSSRRTGKNQPQHF. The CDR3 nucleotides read TGTGCCAGCAGCTCCCGACGGACAGGGAAGAATCAGCCCCAGCATTTT. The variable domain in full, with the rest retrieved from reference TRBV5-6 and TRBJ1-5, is DAGVTQSPTHLIKTRGQQVTLRCSPKSGHDTVSWYQQALGQGPQFIFQYYEEEERQRGNFPDRFSGHQFPNYSSELNVNALLLGDSALYLCASSSRRTGKNQPQHFGDGTRLSIL.

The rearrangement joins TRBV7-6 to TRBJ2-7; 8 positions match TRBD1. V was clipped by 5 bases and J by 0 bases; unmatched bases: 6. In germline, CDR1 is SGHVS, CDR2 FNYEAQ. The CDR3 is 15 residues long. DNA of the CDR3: TGTGCCAGCAGCGTCGACAGGGGCTTCTCCTACGAGCAGTACTTC. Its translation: CASSVDRGFSYEQYF.